These 8 T cell receptor beta chains were sequenced from one sample in a study of STAT5B mutations in CD4+ large granular lymphocyte leukemia. The repertoire was sequenced with immunoSEQ multiplex PCR; TCRdb's copy has only in-frame clones and lacks some. Counted here are fewer than 25,000 clones, about four fifths occurring once; the ten biggest clones make up 0.35% to 0.5%. Sequenced sample: CD4+ T cells from blood buffy coats. The source of these receptors is a human donor in good health.

V usage is TRBV5-1 and J usage is TRBJ2-7, with 15 bases lining up with TRBD2. The CDR3 spans 15 residues. Germline lookup yields CDR1 SGHRS and CDR2 YFSETQ. The trim removed 4 bases at V and 6 bases at J, leaving 5 bases unmatched. CDR3 amino acids: CASSRTSGGAGEQYF. In nucleotides, the CDR3 is TGCGCCAGCAGCCGGACTAGCGGGGGGGCCGGCGAGCAGTACTTC. Together with reference TRBV5-1 and TRBJ2-7, the CDR3 gives the full variable domain: KAGVTQTPRYLIKTRGQQVTLSCSPISGHRSVSWYQQTPGQGLQFLFEYFSETQRNKGNFPGRFSGRQFSNSRSEMNVSTLELGDSALYLCASSRTSGGAGEQYFGPGTRLTVT.

The CDR3 reads CASSLGAGNQPQHF. DNA of the CDR3: TGTGCCAGCAGCTTGGGGGCGGGGAATCAGCCCCAGCATTTT. The chain links TRBV5-6 to TRBJ1-5; unclear D gene. CDR3 length: 14 residues. The germline V gene encodes CDR1 SGHDT and CDR2 YYEEEE. V was trimmed by 0 bases and J by 4 bases, leaving 8 bases between them.

The chain carries TRBV28 and TRBJ2-3; D might be TRBD1 (6 bases). CDR1 and CDR2 from the germline V gene are MDHEN and SYDVKM. The CDR3 spans 16 residues. Trimming pared 0 bases from V and 5 bases from J, leaving 15 bases between. The CDR3 protein is CASSLWGAFLGDTQYF. The CDR3 DNA is TGTGCCAGCAGTTTATGGGGGGCATTTCTCGGAGATACGCAGTATTTT.

The V gene is TRBV27, the J gene TRBJ2-1; TRBD2 aligns across 7 bases. V shed 6 bases, J shed 3 bases, and the junction held 11 bases outside the gene matches. The V gene's germline CDR1 is MNHEY and CDR2 SMNVEV (reference sequence). This CDR3 region has 16 residues. The CDR3 region is CASSRITTSFYNEQFF. CDR3 DNA: TGTGCCAGCAGCCGAATTACGACTAGCTTCTACAATGAGCAGTTCTTC.

A few counts support this clone. The chain uses TRBV28 and TRBJ2-4; D possibly corresponds to TRBD1 (6 bases). Trimming pared 11 bases from V and 6 bases from J, leaving 20 bases between. Germline V CDR1 and CDR2: MDHEN, SYDVKM. The CDR3 runs to 14 residues. The CDR3 loop reads CAGGQPHVGNIQYF. CDR3 in DNA: TGTGCCGGAGGACAGCCTCATGTCGGAAACATTCAGTACTTC.

This clone was counted once. The genes are TRBV14 and TRBJ1-1; D is ambiguous. The length of the CDR3 is 17 residues. Germline CDR1 and CDR2: SGHDN and FVKESK. The germline V and J ends were trimmed by 4 bases and 4 bases, with 22 bases remaining between them. CDR3 coding DNA: TGTGCCAGCAGCCCCATGACTAAGGTTCTTTGGGCCACTGAAGCTTTCTTT. It encodes CASSPMTKVLWATEAFF.

This chain links TRBV7-8 with TRBJ2-1; 9 bases fit TRBD2. This CDR3 is built from 16 residues. Per the germline V gene, CDR1 is SGHVS and CDR2 is FQNEAQ. The ends lost 1 base at V and 2 bases at J; junction bases unmatched: 3. The CDR3 DNA sequence: TGTGCCAGCAGCTTAGGACCTAGCGGGGCCTACAATGAGCAGTTCTTC. This gives the protein CASSLGPSGAYNEQFF.

Here the CDR3 DNA reads TGTGCTAGTGGTCCGGGACAGGGAGTAAGAGAGACCCAGTACTTC. Amino acid sequence: CASGPGQGVRETQYF. J is TRBJ2-5 and V is TRBV12-5; 9 positions agree with TRBD1. The CDR3 runs to 15 residues. V shed 5 bases, J shed 4 bases, and the junction held 8 bases outside the gene matches. From germline, CDR1 is LGHNT and CDR2 FRNRAP.